A single sample gave rise to the 15 T cell receptor beta chains below, sequenced in a study of T cell responses to AZD1222 COVID-19 vaccine (dated by TCRdb to the early 2020s). The library was produced with the immunoSEQ multiplex PCR assay. Sourced from immuneACCESS, this table was stored by TCRdb with only in-frame sequences that have V and J called. A share of the clones is absent; for the studies checked, an unresolved V gene accounts for under half, and the remainder has no known explanation. For this sample the table gives some 180,000 clones, of which roughly 90% were detected only once. The ten largest clonotypes hold 1.5% to 2% of the sample. The time point label of this sample denotes: about 28 days (+/-7) after the second vaccine dose. The specimen comprised peripheral blood, sampled 28 days after the second AZD1222 dose. The receptors here all came from an adult who received the AZD1222 COVID-19 vaccine.

The chain carries TRBV19 and TRBJ1-1; D is ambiguous. Germline CDR1 is LNHDA and CDR2 is SQIVND (reference sequence). This CDR3 has 12 amino acids. Trimming took off 5 bases at V and 1 base at J, with 5 bases between the two ends. Here the CDR3 DNA reads TGTGCCAGTAGTGGAGGGAACACTGAAGCTTTCTTT. Residues: CASSGGNTEAFF. Based on the CDR3 plus reference TRBV19 and TRBJ1-1, the full variable domain is DGGITQSPKYLFRKEGQNVTLSCEQNLNHDAMYWYRQDPGQGLRLIYYSQIVNDFQKGDIAEGYSVSREKKESFPLTVTSAQKNPTAFYLCASSGGNTEAFFGQGTRLTVV.

The chain couples TRBV10-3 to TRBJ1-2; 8 bases match TRBD1. V shed 6 bases, J shed 4 bases, and the junction held 7 bases outside the gene matches. This CDR3 has 14 amino acids. The germline V gene encodes CDR1 ENHRY and CDR2 SYGVKD. CDR3 DNA sequence: TGTGCCATCAGGGGGGACAGGACCAGCTATGGCTACACCTTC. Encoded protein: CAIRGDRTSYGYTF.

J is TRBJ1-2 and V is TRBV11-1; D unresolved. The CDR3 totals 16 residues. Germline values: CDR1 SGHAT, CDR2 FQDESV (reference sequence). Trimming left V 5 bases short and J 5 bases short, with 21 bases between. This CDR3 reads CASSPVIWRLGYGYTF. The DNA for the CDR3 is TGTGCCAGCAGCCCCGTAATTTGGAGGCTCGGGTATGGCTACACCTTC.

The genes are TRBV6-5 and TRBJ2-5; a possible D gene is TRBD2 (6 bases). The V end was cut by 6 bases, the J end by 6 bases, with 11 bases between. CDR3 size: 12 residues. Per the germline V gene, CDR1 is MNHEY and CDR2 is SVGAGI. The CDR3 here is CASRRDLQTQYF. Here the CDR3 DNA reads TGTGCCAGCAGGAGGGACTTGCAGACCCAGTACTTC.

The chain has TRBV7-9 and TRBJ2-7; D call uncertain. Germline values: CDR1 SEHNR, CDR2 FQNEAQ (reference sequence). Trimming pared 2 bases from V and 3 bases from J, leaving 14 bases between. The CDR3 length is 15 residues. CDR3 in amino acids: CASSLPTSGSYEQYF. The CDR3 nucleotides read TGTGCCAGCAGCTTACCAACGTCAGGCAGCTACGAGCAGTACTTC.

This chain connects TRBV7-9 to TRBJ2-1; 7 positions match TRBD2. The trim removed 8 bases at V and 5 bases at J, leaving 15 bases unmatched. The CDR3 length is 16 residues. The V gene's germline CDR1 is SEHNR and CDR2 FQNEAQ (reference sequence). The CDR3 is CASAPFLAVTNNEQFF. The DNA of the CDR3 is TGTGCCAGCGCACCTTTCCTAGCGGTAACTAACAATGAGCAGTTCTTC.

The rearrangement joins TRBV18 to TRBJ1-2; TRBD1 agrees at 9 bases. The length of the CDR3 is 14 residues. The ends lost 3 bases at V and 5 bases at J; junction bases unmatched: 4. Looked up from germline, CDR1 is KGHSH and CDR2 is LQKENI. CDR3 nucleotides: TGTGCCAGCTCACCCCTAGGACAGGGGTATGGCTACACCTTC. Residues: CASSPLGQGYGYTF.

This chain uses TRBV6-1 with TRBJ2-5; D might be TRBD1 (6 bases). The V and J ends lost 1 base and 7 bases respectively, with 10 bases between them. CDR3 size: 13 residues. Germline lookup yields CDR1 MNHNS and CDR2 SASEGT. For the CDR3, the DNA is TGTGCCAGCAGTGAAGACAGGGACGGGACCCAGTACTTC. This encodes CASSEDRDGTQYF.

The rearrangement joins TRBV4-3 to TRBJ1-2; D perhaps matches TRBD1 (5 bases). Trimming shortened V by 0 bases and J by 3 bases, and 11 bases separated the two germline ends. Germline V CDR1 and CDR2: LGHNA, YSLEER. The CDR3 spans 15 residues. The CDR3 spells CASSQDTGHHYGYTF. The CDR3 coding sequence is TGCGCCAGCAGCCAAGATACAGGACACCACTATGGCTACACCTTC.

The rearrangement links TRBV7-9 to TRBJ1-2; D unresolved. V dropped 0 bases and J dropped 8 bases, with 10 bases sitting between them. The germline gives CDR1 SEHNR, CDR2 FQNEAQ (reference sequence). The CDR3 length is 13 residues. CDR3 nucleotide sequence: TGTGCCAGCAGCTTAGCGCCCAACAGAGGCTACACCTTC. This sequence encodes CASSLAPNRGYTF.

The chain links TRBV6-6 to TRBJ1-4; 7 bases agree with TRBD1. The germline V gene has CDR1 MNHNY and CDR2 SVGAGI (reference sequence). The CDR3 runs 14 residues. Trimming cost V 0 bases and J 7 bases; bases outside gene matches: 2. This CDR3 reads CASSYSQGGEKLFF. The DNA of the CDR3 is TGTGCCAGCAGTTACTCGCAGGGGGGTGAAAAACTGTTTTTT.

The V and J genes are TRBV11-2 and TRBJ2-3; 16 nucleotides agree with TRBD2. The CDR3 consists of 19 residues. Looked up from germline, CDR1 is SGHAT and CDR2 is FQNNGV. V lost 0 bases, J lost 6 bases, and 9 bases stayed unmatched. CDR3 sequence: CASSLDSLGTSGGADTQYF. CDR3 DNA: TGTGCCAGCAGCTTAGATTCGTTGGGGACTAGCGGGGGGGCGGATACGCAGTATTTT.

J is TRBJ2-2 and V is TRBV4-3; D gene ambiguous. Trimming stripped 4 bases from V and 7 bases from J, with 7 bases between. This CDR3 is 12 amino acids long. Germline V gene data show CDR1 as LGHNA and CDR2 as YSLEER. The CDR3 bases are TGCGCCAGCAGCCTAATGGACGGGGAGCTGTTTTTT. The encoded protein is CASSLMDGELFF.

On this clone itself: Other DNA variants within this sample encode the same CDR3. This chain links TRBV5-1 with TRBJ2-3; no clear D gene. Per germline, CDR1 SGHRS and CDR2 YFSETQ. V lost 2 bases, J lost 0 bases, and 7 bases lay in between. The CDR3 runs 14 residues. The CDR3 region is CASSLGPSTDTQYF. Here the CDR3 DNA reads TGCGCCAGCAGCTTAGGGCCTAGCACAGATACGCAGTATTTT.

The chain recombines TRBV29-1 with TRBJ1-1, with TRBD1 as a possible D gene (5 bases). The CDR3 is made up of 14 amino acids. CDR1 SQVTM and CDR2 ANQGSEA come from the germline V gene. The V end was cut by 7 bases, the J end by 5 bases, with 20 bases between. This CDR3 reads CSGVRGGKSTEAFF. DNA of the CDR3: TGCAGCGGGGTAAGGGGCGGGAAGTCAACTGAAGCTTTCTTT.